This record looks at one T cell receptor (beta chain) sequence and its context. This entry is derived from a study of blood T cell repertoires in COVID-19. TCRdb keeps only in-frame clones here, not all; method: immunoSEQ multiplex PCR. The sample carries 400,000 or so clones, approximately 90% recorded once. CDR3 length equals 17 residues. V lost 1 base, J lost 4 bases, and 9 bases stayed unmatched. Germline CDR1 is LGHNA and CDR2 is YNFKEQ. The sequencing sample was made of PBMCs or T cells enriched from blood (not recorded which). The sequence derives from a man in his thirties or forties who had recovered from COVID-19. The rearrangement links TRBV4-2 to TRBJ2-1; 8 nucleotides line up with TRBD2. CDR3 amino acids: CASSQATREAYYNEQFF. CDR3 DNA sequence: TGTGCCAGCAGCCAAGCGACGCGGGAGGCCTATTACAATGAGCAGTTCTTC.